The 17 T cell receptor beta chains presented below share a single source sample, sequenced in a study of spatial heterogeneity in lung cancer. One entry per CDR3 protein, called by TCRdb with MiXCR from the 5' RACE reads. The table includes hundreds of distinct CDR3 sequences, roughly 29% detected once. Specified time point: blood at routine non-recurrence follow-up after resection. The sample here was PBMCs, taken at follow-up. The receptors come from a male donor with early-stage non-small cell lung cancer.

This clonotype turned up a few times. In a library made to pick up alpha chains, this beta chain is a stray read with a size that means little. The chain carries TRBV20-1 and TRBJ2-7; D gene uncertain. This CDR3 is built from 11 residues. CDR1 and CDR2 (germline): DFQATT, SNEGSKA (reference sequence). CDR3 nucleotides: TGCAGGGCGGCAGGAACCTACGAGCAGTACTTC. This sequence encodes CRAAGTYEQYF.

About this clonotype itself: Within a library made for alpha chains, this beta chain is off target, and its count is uninformative. This chain links TRBV2 with TRBJ1-2; a weak D match, TRBD1 (5 bases). The CDR3 totals 16 residues. The V and J ends lost 6 bases and 4 bases respectively, with 21 bases between them. Germline loops: CDR1 SNHLY, CDR2 FYNNEI. CDR3 residues: CASSAYGAGLSYGYTF. CDR3 sequence (DNA): TGTGCCAGCAGCGCCTACGGGGCAGGACTATCCTATGGCTACACCTTC.

As for this clonotype: Being off target in a library aimed at alpha chains, this beta chain has a size of little meaning. This chain joins TRBV30 and TRBJ1-5; D might be TRBD1 (5 bases). The germline gives CDR1 GTSNPN, CDR2 SVGIG (reference sequence). The CDR3 is 12 amino acids. Trimming shortened V by 3 bases and J by 7 bases, and 10 bases separated the two germline ends. The CDR3 here is CAWSAGSQPQHF. The CDR3 nucleotides are TGTGCCTGGAGCGCAGGGTCGCAGCCCCAGCATTTT.

The sample holds a few counts of this clonotype. This beta chain is an off-target read within a library intended for alpha chains, so its frequency means little. The V call is TRBV18, the J call TRBJ2-5, with 10 bases aligning to TRBD2. Germline V gene data show CDR1 as KGHSH and CDR2 as LQKENI. The V and J ends lost 2 bases and 4 bases, in that order; junction bases with no gene match: 10. This CDR3 region has 17 residues. CDR3 bases: TGTGCCAGCTCACCATCGAGCGGGGGGGCCCGAGGAGAGACCCAGTACTTC. As protein: CASSPSSGGARGETQYF.

Points on this clonotype: The size of this beta chain means little, since it is a stray read in a library made for alpha chains. The J gene is TRBJ2-6, the V gene TRBV27; unclear D gene. The CDR3 runs to 16 residues. The germline V and J ends were trimmed by 3 bases and 0 bases, with 9 bases remaining between them. Germline-derived CDR1 and CDR2 are MNHEY and SMNVEV (reference sequence). The CDR3 protein is CASSFVPHSGANVLTF. The CDR3 nucleotides read TGTGCCAGCAGTTTTGTACCACACTCTGGGGCCAACGTCCTGACTTTC. The variable domain in full, with the rest retrieved from reference TRBV27 and TRBJ2-6, is EAQVTQNPRYLITVTGKKLTVTCSQNMNHEYMSWYRQDPGLGLRQIYYSMNVEVTDKGDVPEGYKVSRKEKRNFPLILESPSPNQTSLYFCASSFVPHSGANVLTFGAGSRLTVL.

In its sample, this clonotype ranks as hyperexpanded (1% or more). Being off target in a library aimed at alpha chains, this beta chain has a size of little meaning. The chain uses TRBV20-1 and TRBJ2-2; the match to TRBD2 covers 7 bases. J was trimmed by 3 bases and V by 0 bases; bases with no gene match: 7. This CDR3 contains 16 residues. Germline-derived CDR1 and CDR2 are DFQATT and SNEGSKA (reference sequence). CDR3 in DNA: TGCAGTGCTAGAGATCTAGCTAGCGGATACACCGGGGAGCTGTTTTTT. Encoded protein: CSARDLASGYTGELFF.

Comment on this clonotype: This beta chain was picked up by a library intended for alpha chains and is off target, so its count carries little meaning. The chain employs TRBV14 and TRBJ2-3, with no clear D. Germline CDR1 is SGHDN and CDR2 is FVKESK. The CDR3 has 14 residues. V was trimmed by 4 bases and J by 2 bases, leaving 10 bases between them. CDR3 amino acids: CASSRGHLTDTQYF. DNA of the CDR3: TGTGCCAGCAGCCGTGGGCACCTCACAGATACGCAGTATTTT.

With regard to this clonotype: This beta chain came through as a stray read in a library set up for alpha chains, and its size says little. This chain joins TRBV5-1 and TRBJ2-1; 11 nucleotides match TRBD1. Germline-derived CDR1 and CDR2 are SGHRS and YFSETQ. V lost 1 base to trimming and J lost 6 bases; unmatched junction nucleotides: 9. The CDR3 has 17 amino acids. The CDR3 coding sequence is TGCGCCAGCAGCTTGACCGCTGGGACAGGGGGACGCAATGAGCAGTTCTTC. It encodes CASSLTAGTGGRNEQFF.

This clonotype was seen more than once but under ten times. This beta chain is a stray read from a library made for alpha chains; its abundance is not meaningful. J is TRBJ1-6 and V is TRBV27; D possibly corresponds to TRBD1 (6 bases). This CDR3 contains 15 residues. Trimming removed 2 bases from V and 10 bases from J, with 15 bases in between. The germline CDR1 and CDR2 sequences are MNHEY and SMNVEV (reference sequence). CDR3 DNA: TGTGCCAGCAGTTTAAGAGACAGGTTGGGGTCACCCCTCCACTTT. This translates into CASSLRDRLGSPLHF.

This clonotype has a handful of counts. This beta chain is off target for a library built for alpha chains, so its abundance means little. The CDR3 here is CASSFRDSYGYTF. As DNA, the CDR3 is TGTGCCAGCAGCTTCCGGGACAGCTATGGCTACACCTTC. The chain employs TRBV3-1 and TRBJ1-2; 7 bases are shared with TRBD1. CDR3 length equals 13 residues. J lost 4 bases, V lost 5 bases, and 4 bases had no gene match. Per germline, CDR1 LGHDT and CDR2 YNNKEL (reference sequence). Combining the CDR3 with reference TRBV3-1 and TRBJ1-2 gives the whole variable domain DTAVSQTPKYLVTQMGNDKSIKCEQNLGHDTMYWYKQDSKKFLKIMFSYNNKELIINETVPNRFSPKSPDKAHLNLHINSLELGDSAVYFCASSFRDSYGYTFGSGTRLTVV.

As concerns this clonotype: No DNA is shown, since the ends of the CDR3 on it are uncertain; the CDR3 is the one TCRdb lists. Being off target in a library aimed at alpha chains, this beta chain has a size of little meaning. V is TRBV18 and J is TRBJ1-5; the D call of TRBD1 is as the table states it, not checked on the DNA. From its first to its last residue, the CDR3 has 16 amino acids. CDR1 and CDR2 (germline): KGHSH, LQKENI. The CDR3 region is CASSLSGPNSNQPQHF.

Comment on this clonotype: For a library built for alpha chains, this beta chain is a stray read; little rests on its size. The rearrangement joins TRBV28 to TRBJ2-5; the D gene is possibly TRBD2 (5 bases). Germline V CDR1 and CDR2: MDHEN, SYDVKM. Trimming removed 4 bases at V and 5 bases at J, with 14 bases between. The CDR3 runs 14 residues. CDR3 sequence (DNA): TGTGCCAGCAGTTCCTCGGGGAAGGAGGAGACCCAGTACTTC. The encoded protein is CASSSSGKEETQYF.

Note on this clonotype: This beta chain is a stray sequence in a library constructed for alpha chains; its clone size is not meaningful. The genes are TRBV10-1 and TRBJ2-3; TRBD1 might be the D (6 bases). Germline CDR1 WNHNN, CDR2 SYGVQD (reference sequence). Trimming shortened V by 4 bases and J by 1 base, and 9 bases separated the two germline ends. The CDR3 runs to 14 residues. CDR3 loop: CASSAKGGTDTQYF. The CDR3 region has the DNA TGCGCCAGCAGTGCTAAGGGGGGCACAGATACGCAGTATTTT.

This clonotype came up a few times. Since it is a stray read in a library aimed at alpha chains, this beta chain has a size that is not meaningful. V usage is TRBV4-3 and J usage is TRBJ2-2, with D perhaps matching TRBD2 (6 bases). The V end was cut by 0 bases, the J end by 1 base, with 15 bases between. The CDR3 totals 18 residues. CDR1 is LGHNA, CDR2 YSLEER, per germline. In DNA form, the CDR3 reads TGCGCCAGCAGCCAAGAGCCAATCGGGAGAGGGAACACCGGGGAGCTGTTTTTT. Protein sequence: CASSQEPIGRGNTGELFF.

Points on this clonotype: This beta chain is a stray sequence in a library constructed for alpha chains; its clone size is not meaningful. The rearrangement links TRBV20-1 to TRBJ2-5, with D possibly matching TRBD1 (5 bases). This CDR3 contains 13 residues. Germline V gives CDR1 DFQATT, CDR2 SNEGSKA (reference sequence). With 6 bases removed from V and 1 base from J, the gap between germline ends came to 12 bases. CDR3 protein: CSAFRDIQETQYF. The CDR3 region has the DNA TGCAGTGCATTCAGGGATATCCAAGAGACCCAGTACTTC.

Worth noting for this clonotype: This beta chain lies outside the target of a library built for alpha chains; its clone size means little. The chain recombines TRBV7-9 with TRBJ1-5; D unclear. The V end lost 4 bases, the J end lost 2 bases, and 12 bases lay between the germline ends. Germline CDR1 is SEHNR and CDR2 is FQNEAQ (reference sequence). This CDR3 spans 15 amino acids. CDR3 sequence reads: CASSSSAPGNQPQHF. CDR3 in DNA: TGTGCCAGCAGCTCCTCGGCCCCGGGCAATCAGCCCCAGCATTTT.

In regard to this clonotype: In a library made to pick up alpha chains, this beta chain is a stray read with a size that means little. This rearrangement joins TRBV11-2 to TRBJ2-3, with 11 bases aligning to TRBD2. V shed 5 bases and J 2 bases; nucleotides not matched to a gene: 3. The germline V gene has CDR1 SGHAT and CDR2 FQNNGV. The CDR3 extends over 15 amino acids. CDR3 coding DNA: TGTGCCAGCAGCACGACTAGCGGGGACACAGATACGCAGTATTTT. It codes for CASSTTSGDTDTQYF.